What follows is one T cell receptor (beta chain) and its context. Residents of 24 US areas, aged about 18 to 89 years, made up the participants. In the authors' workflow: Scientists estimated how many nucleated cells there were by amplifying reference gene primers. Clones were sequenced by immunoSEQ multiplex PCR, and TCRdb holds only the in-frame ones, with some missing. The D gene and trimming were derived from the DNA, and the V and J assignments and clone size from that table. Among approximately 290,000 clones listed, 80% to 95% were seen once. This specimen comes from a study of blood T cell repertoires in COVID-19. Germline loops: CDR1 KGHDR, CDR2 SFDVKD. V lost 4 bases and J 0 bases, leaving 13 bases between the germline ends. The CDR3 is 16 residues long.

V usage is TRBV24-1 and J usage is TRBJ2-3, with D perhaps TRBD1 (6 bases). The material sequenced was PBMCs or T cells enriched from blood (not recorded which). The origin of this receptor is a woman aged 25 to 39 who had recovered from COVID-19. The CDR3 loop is CATSDVLDSSTDTQYF. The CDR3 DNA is TGTGCCACCAGTGACGTTCTGGACAGCAGCACAGATACGCAGTATTTT.